This is a list of T cell receptor beta chains from one sample in a study of blood T cells in healthy people across ages. TCRdb analysed the 5' RACE reads with MiXCR anew, one entry per CDR3 protein. In the table there are 800,000 to 900,000 distinct CDR3 sequences, around two thirds of which are singletons. The sequenced sample was blood. These receptor sequences come from a man aged 30 to 45 in good health. The CDR3 runs from the conserved cysteine through the conserved F or W. The order of the fields is J gene, clone size, D gene, V gene, CDR3 protein, CDR3 DNA. The D gene is left open where the match is weak. Some rows mark clone size as missing; the rest say once, few, many or name a class of expanded clone.

j_call: TRBJ2-3
clone_size: few
d_call: TRBD2
v_call: TRBV20-1
cdr3_aa: CSARETSGRITDTQYF
cdr3_nt: TGCAGTGCTAGAGAGACTAGCGGGAGGATCACAGATACGCAGTATTTT

j_call: TRBJ2-5
clone_size: -
d_call: -
v_call: TRBV7-2
cdr3_aa: CASSSVGGKEETQYF
cdr3_nt: TGTGCCAGCAGCTCGGTCGGGGGTAAGGAGGAGACCCAGTACTTC

j_call: TRBJ2-1
clone_size: -
d_call: -
v_call: TRBV7-9
cdr3_aa: CASSSPDRSYNEQFF
cdr3_nt: TGTGCCAGCAGCTCCCCGGACCGATCCTACAATGAGCAGTTCTTC

j_call: TRBJ2-6
clone_size: -
d_call: -
v_call: TRBV12-3/TRBV12-4
cdr3_aa: CASSQGTHSGANVLTF
cdr3_nt: TGTGCCAGCAGTCAGGGGACTCACTCTGGGGCCAACGTCCTGACTTTC

j_call: TRBJ2-1
clone_size: -
d_call: -
v_call: TRBV5-1
cdr3_aa: CASSVNVVDEQFF
cdr3_nt: TGCGCCAGCAGCGTTAACGTAGTCGATGAGCAGTTCTTC

j_call: TRBJ2-7
clone_size: few
d_call: TRBD1
v_call: TRBV13
cdr3_aa: CASRYAGGGYEQYF
cdr3_nt: TGTGCCAGCAGATATGCAGGGGGTGGGTACGAGCAGTACTTC

j_call: TRBJ2-3
clone_size: few
d_call: -
v_call: TRBV2
cdr3_aa: CASVRDSGFSGTQYF
cdr3_nt: TGTGCCAGCGTACGGGATTCGGGGTTTTCGGGTACGCAGTATTTT

j_call: TRBJ1-1
clone_size: -
d_call: -
v_call: TRBV20-1
cdr3_aa: CSVGSGPPHAFF
cdr3_nt: TGCAGTGTTGGGTCCGGGCCTCCTCATGCTTTCTTT

j_call: TRBJ2-5
clone_size: -
d_call: -
v_call: TRBV6-2/TRBV6-3
cdr3_aa: CASSYFGVLMETQYF
cdr3_nt: TGTGCCAGCAGTTACTTCGGGGTTCTAATGGAGACCCAGTACTTC

j_call: TRBJ1-1
clone_size: few
d_call: -
v_call: TRBV12-3/TRBV12-4
cdr3_aa: CASSLGRGTEAFF
cdr3_nt: TGTGCCAGCAGTTTAGGGCGGGGCACTGAAGCTTTCTTT

j_call: TRBJ2-2
clone_size: -
d_call: TRBD2
v_call: TRBV4-3
cdr3_aa: CASSLGLAGGNTGELFF
cdr3_nt: TGCGCCAGCAGCCTTGGACTAGCGGGGGGGAACACCGGGGAGCTGTTTTTT